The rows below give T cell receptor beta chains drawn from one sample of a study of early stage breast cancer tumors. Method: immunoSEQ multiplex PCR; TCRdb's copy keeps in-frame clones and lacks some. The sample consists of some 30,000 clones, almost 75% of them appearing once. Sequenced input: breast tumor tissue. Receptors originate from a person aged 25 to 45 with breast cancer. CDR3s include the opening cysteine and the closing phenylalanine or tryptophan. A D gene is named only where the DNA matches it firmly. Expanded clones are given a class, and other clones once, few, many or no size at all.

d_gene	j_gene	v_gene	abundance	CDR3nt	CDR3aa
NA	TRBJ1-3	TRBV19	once	TGTGCCACCGAACGGGGGGATGCTGGAAACACCATATATTTT	CATERGDAGNTIYF
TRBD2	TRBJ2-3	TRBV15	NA	TGTGCCACCAGCAGAGCCCAGCGGGAGGGGACAGATACGCAGTATTTT	CATSRAQREGTDTQYF
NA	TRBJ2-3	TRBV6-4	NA	TGTGCCAGCAGTCATGACATAACGCAGTATTTT	CASSHDITQYF
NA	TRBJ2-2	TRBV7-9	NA	TGTGCCAGCAGCTACGAGGGGGGGCTCACCGGGGAGCTGTTTTTT	CASSYEGGLTGELFF
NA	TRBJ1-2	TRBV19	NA	TGTGCCAGTAGTGTAGACAGGCATGGATGGGATGGCTACACCTTC	CASSVDRHGWDGYTF
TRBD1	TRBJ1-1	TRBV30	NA	TGTGCCTGGAGTGTACAAATAAGGGGGCTCCAATTCTTT	CAWSVQIRGLQFF
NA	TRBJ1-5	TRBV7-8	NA	TGTGCCAGCAGCTTAGACAGAAATCAGCCCCAGCATTTT	CASSLDRNQPQHF
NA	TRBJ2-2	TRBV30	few	TGTGCCTGGAGGCCCGTCTCCGGGGAGCTGTTTTTT	CAWRPVSGELFF
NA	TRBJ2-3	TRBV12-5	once	TGTGCTAGTGGCCGTATCCCGGATACGCAGTATTTT	CASGRIPDTQYF
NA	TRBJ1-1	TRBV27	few	TGTGCCAGCAGCCCTAGGGCGGGTGGGAACACTGAAGCTTTCTTT	CASSPRAGGNTEAFF
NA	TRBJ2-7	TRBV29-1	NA	TGCAGCGTTGTGGGGGGTTACGAGCAGTACTTC	CSVVGGYEQYF
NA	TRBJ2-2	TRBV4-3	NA	TGCGCCAGCAGCCAAGGGGCTAGCGTCGCGAACACCGGGGAGCTGTTTTTT	CASSQGASVANTGELFF
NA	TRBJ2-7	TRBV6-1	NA	TGTGCCAGCATTCTCAGGGGGGGATCCTACGAGCAGTACTTC	CASILRGGSYEQYF
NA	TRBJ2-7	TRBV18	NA	TGTGCCAGCTCCCCAGGACGGTCCTACGAGCAGTACTTC	CASSPGRSYEQYF
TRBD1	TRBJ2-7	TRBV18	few	TGTGCCAGCTCACCACCTTACAGGGGGAGCTCCTACGAGCAGTACTTC	CASSPPYRGSSYEQYF
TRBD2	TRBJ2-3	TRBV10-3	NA	TGTGCCATCACCCTCAAAGCGGGAGGGCCGCGAGATACGCAGTATTTT	CAITLKAGGPRDTQYF